The 8 T cell receptor beta chains given below trace back to one sample, sequenced in a study of cytomegalovirus exposure and HLA in healthy donors. With 60 Vbeta and 13 Jbeta primers, the PCR was carried out. Measured with immunoSEQ multiplex PCR; TCRdb has only the in-frame clones, and not every one. The sample has approximately 150,000 clones; around three quarters are singletons. The specimen was PBMCs. These receptors all stem from a woman in her thirties in good health and CMV-seronegative.

The chain is built from TRBV27 and TRBJ1-2; D not certain. The CDR3 is 14 residues long. In germline, CDR1 is MNHEY, CDR2 SMNVEV (reference sequence). Trimming removed 4 bases at V and 6 bases at J, with 15 bases between. The CDR3 DNA follows: TGTGCCAGCAGTTCGTCCTGGCAGAGGCATGGCTACACCTTC. Its protein product is CASSSSWQRHGYTF.

This sequence joins TRBV14 and TRBJ1-2; D is undetermined. Germline CDR1 reads SGHDN; CDR2 reads FVKESK. The CDR3 spans 13 residues. Trimming took 1 base from V and 2 from J, leaving 5 bases between them. The CDR3 here is CASSQGRNYGYTF. CDR3 coding DNA: TGTGCCAGCAGCCAAGGCAGAAACTATGGCTACACCTTC.

V is TRBV7-3 and J is TRBJ2-2; 10 positions agree with TRBD2. V gave up 1 base and J gave up 7 bases; unmatched junction bases: 3. The CDR3 has 15 residues. Germline V CDR1 and CDR2: SGHTA, FQGTGA. The CDR3 region is CASSLSLAGDGELFF. CDR3 nucleotide sequence: TGTGCCAGCAGCTTAAGCCTAGCGGGGGACGGGGAGCTGTTTTTT.

The chain carries TRBV30 and TRBJ1-4, with TRBD1 identical over 8 bases. The CDR3 contains 15 residues. Germline V lookup: CDR1 GTSNPN, CDR2 SVGIG (reference sequence). J gave up 7 bases and V 2 bases, and 9 bases lay outside the gene matches. The CDR3 loop reads CAWSTGDRRGEKLFF. The CDR3 DNA follows: TGTGCCTGGAGTACGGGGGACAGGCGGGGTGAAAAACTGTTTTTT.

This clone has just a few counts. J is TRBJ2-7 and V is TRBV2, with D possibly being TRBD1 (6 bases). The germline CDR1 and CDR2 sequences are SNHLY and FYNNEI. V was shortened by 8 bases and J by 4 bases, with 12 bases between the two germline ends. The CDR3 is 12 residues long. CDR3 in amino acids: CASGPQGYEQYF. CDR3 nucleotides: TGTGCCAGCGGACCACAGGGATACGAGCAGTACTTC.

This chain uses TRBV9 with TRBJ2-1, with 9 bases that match TRBD2. Germline CDR1 is SGDLS and CDR2 is YYNGEE. CDR3 size: 15 residues. V lost 0 bases, J lost 15 bases, and 13 bases stayed unmatched. The CDR3 nucleotides are TGTGCCAGCAGCGTAGATAGCGGGGGCCTCCTACATTCGTTCTTC. Amino acid sequence: CASSVDSGGLLHSFF.

This chain links TRBV18 with TRBJ2-7; perhaps TRBD2 as D (5 bases). V lost 2 bases and J 6 bases, leaving 11 bases between the germline ends. The CDR3 extends over 13 amino acids. CDR1 is KGHSH and CDR2 is LQKENI in the germline V gene. CDR3 in DNA: TGTGCCAGCTCACCATCCGGGGAACTCGAGCAGTACTTC. Amino acid sequence: CASSPSGELEQYF.

The J gene is TRBJ2-7, the V gene TRBV7-6; 7 bases line up with TRBD1. Losses at the gene ends were 1 base for V and 4 bases for J; bases not matched to a gene: 4. The CDR3 runs to 14 residues. Germline V gives CDR1 SGHVS, CDR2 FNYEAQ. This CDR3 reads CASSLDEGAYEQYF. CDR3 DNA sequence: TGTGCCAGCAGCTTAGACGAGGGGGCGTACGAGCAGTACTTC.